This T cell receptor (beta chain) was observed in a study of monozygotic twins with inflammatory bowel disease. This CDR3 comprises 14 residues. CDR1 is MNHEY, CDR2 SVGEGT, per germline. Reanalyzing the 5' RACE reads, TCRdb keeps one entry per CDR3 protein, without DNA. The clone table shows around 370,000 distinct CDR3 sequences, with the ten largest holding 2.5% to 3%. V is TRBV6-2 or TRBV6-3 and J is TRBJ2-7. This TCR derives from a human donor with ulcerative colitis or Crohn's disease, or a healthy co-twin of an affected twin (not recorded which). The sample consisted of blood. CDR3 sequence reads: CASSPTGPTYEQYF.